This record looks at one TCR beta chain sequence and its context. Its antigen is not known. Losses at the gene ends were 0 bases for V and 3 bases for J; bases not matched to a gene: 10. This CDR3 comprises 17 residues. Germline V CDR1 and CDR2: SGHAT, FQNNGV. At the survey level, the v3.0 immunoSEQ assay was run. TCRdb's copy holds only in-frame clones and misses some; the assay was immunoSEQ multiplex PCR. This table has under 45,000 clones, around four fifths appearing once. These data come from a study of long-term antiretroviral therapy in people with HIV. Study findings and constraints: Post-ART, diversity grew, though it stayed under transplant donor control levels.

All donors provided no fewer than one pre-ART and no fewer than two post-ART PBMC samples. This receptor was obtained from a young man with HIV. Sequenced material: unsorted PBMCs, taken 1 year after starting antiretroviral therapy. This chain uses TRBV11-2 with TRBJ1-2; 7 bases agree with TRBD1. The CDR3 is CASSLDPRRGGDYGYTF. The CDR3 region has the DNA TGTGCCAGCAGCTTAGATCCCCGTAGAGGGGGCGACTATGGCTACACCTTC.